This section outlines one T cell receptor beta chain sequence together with its context. TCRdb's table, derived via immunoSEQ multiplex PCR, lists solely in-frame clones and lacks some. This table has around 2,000,000 clones, roughly 94% appearing once. Per germline, CDR1 SGHTA and CDR2 FQGTGA. This CDR3 is built from 15 residues. J gave up 0 bases and V 7 bases, and 6 bases lay outside the gene matches. The data originate from a study of shared clonotypes between healthy human individuals. Terminally differentiated effector memory CD45RA+ cells were excluded by CCR7 positive selection of CD45RO-negative cells.

The clonotype originates from a man between 18 and 35 years old in good health. The rearrangement joins TRBV7-3 to TRBJ1-5, with 7 bases aligning to TRBD1. Sequencing was performed on naive CD8+ T cells sorted from blood. The CDR3 reads CASTRQGLSNQPQHF. The DNA for the CDR3 is TGTGCCAGCACCCGACAGGGTCTTAGCAATCAGCCCCAGCATTTT. Full variable domain (outside the CDR3, taken from reference TRBV7-3 and TRBJ1-5): GAGVSQTPSNKVTEKGKYVELRCDPISGHTALYWYRQSLGQGPEFLIYFQGTGAADDSGLPNDRFFAVRPEGSVSTLKIQRTERGDSAVYLCASTRQGLSNQPQHFGDGTRLSIL.